Presented here are 14 T cell receptor beta chains from one specimen sequenced in a study of blood T cell repertoires in COVID-19. This table comes from immunoSEQ multiplex PCR, and its TCRdb copy is limited to in-frame clones, with some not included. The data contain about 130,000 clones, 86% of them seen just once; the ten biggest clones take up over 9.5%. The specimen sequenced was peripheral blood. The receptors derive from a woman in her seventies with COVID-19, enrolled during active disease.

The chain uses TRBV12-2 and TRBJ1-1; the listed D gene, TRBD1, was not tested against the DNA. TRBV12-2 counts as a pseudogene. The length of the CDR3 is 18 residues. The CDR3 DNA sequence: TGTGCAAGTCGCTTAGCGTATTGGTCAGGGGCTGTCGGCACTGAAGCTTTCTTT. Amino acid sequence: CASRLAYWSGAVGTEAFF.

This clone was observed a few times. The rearrangement joins TRBV14 to TRBJ2-1; 11 bases match TRBD2. CDR1 and CDR2 from the germline V gene are SGHDN and FVKESK. Trimming at V came to 3 bases and at J to 3 bases, leaving 4 bases not matched to a gene. The CDR3 is 16 amino acids. As DNA, the CDR3 is TGTGCCAGCAGCCACCTAGCGGGGGGTCTCTACAATGAGCAGTTCTTC. Residues: CASSHLAGGLYNEQFF.

The rearrangement uses TRBV30 and TRBJ2-7, with 7 bases that match TRBD2. Trimming took 0 bases from V and 2 from J; bases not matched to a gene: 7. This CDR3 region has 15 residues. The V gene's germline CDR1 is GTSNPN and CDR2 SVGIG (reference sequence). The CDR3 bases are TGTGCCTGGAGTGTAACCAGCGGGGCTCCCTACGAGCAGTACTTC. Protein sequence: CAWSVTSGAPYEQYF.

The genes are TRBV28 and TRBJ2-5; 14 nucleotides line up with TRBD2. In germline, CDR1 is MDHEN, CDR2 SYDVKM. The CDR3 length is 15 residues. With V trimmed by 8 bases and J by 6 bases, 8 bases remained unmatched. The DNA for the CDR3 is TGTGCCAGCGACGGGACTAGCGGGGGAATAAAGACCCAGTACTTC. It is translated as CASDGTSGGIKTQYF.

This rearrangement joins TRBV5-5 to TRBJ1-1; no definite D call. Germline CDR1 SGHKS, CDR2 YYEKEE (reference sequence). The V gene lost 2 bases and the J gene lost 0 bases, with 11 bases spanning the gap. The CDR3 length is 15 residues. The CDR3 DNA sequence: TGTGCCAGCAGCTTCGGTTACCGCATGAACACTGAAGCTTTCTTT. This sequence encodes CASSFGYRMNTEAFF.

This clone was detected a few times. The gene calls are TRBV2 and TRBJ2-5; possibly TRBD1 for D (6 bases). Looked up from germline, CDR1 is SNHLY and CDR2 is FYNNEI. This CDR3 contains 13 residues. The V end was cut by 3 bases, the J end by 9 bases, with 14 bases between. CDR3 DNA sequence: TGTGCCAGCAGTGACAGCAGGGGTCAGGCCCAGTACTTC. It specifies CASSDSRGQAQYF.

The gene calls are TRBV10-3 and TRBJ2-3; D is undetermined. The CDR3 is 14 residues long. V dropped 9 bases and J dropped 3 bases, with 16 bases sitting between them. Looked up from germline, CDR1 is ENHRY and CDR2 is SYGVKD. In DNA, the CDR3 is TGTGCCATGGCCTCAGGTCGTTCGACAGATACGCAGTATTTT. As protein: CAMASGRSTDTQYF.

This sequence joins TRBV28 and TRBJ1-2, with D maybe TRBD1 (6 bases). Per germline, CDR1 MDHEN and CDR2 SYDVKM. V was pared by 2 bases and J by 8 bases, with 9 bases between. The CDR3 has 12 residues. Written as DNA, the CDR3 is TGTGCCAGCAGTTTACCAGGGGAGGGCTACACCTTC. This gives the protein CASSLPGEGYTF.

V and J are TRBV30 and TRBJ1-1, with D perhaps TRBD1 (5 bases). Germline V gene sequence: CDR1 GTSNPN, CDR2 SVGIG (reference sequence). Trimming removed 5 bases at V and 2 bases at J, with 9 bases between. The CDR3 is 12 amino acids. The CDR3 DNA follows: TGTGCCTGGGGGGCGGATAACACTGAAGCTTTCTTT. This sequence encodes CAWGADNTEAFF.

This rearrangement joins TRBV30 to TRBJ1-3; 7 bases map to TRBD1. The V segment lost 4 bases and the J segment 0 bases; nucleotides outside the gene matches: 6. CDR1 is GTSNPN and CDR2 is SVGIG in the germline V gene (reference sequence). The CDR3 totals 15 residues. CDR3 coding DNA: TGTGCCTGGACCAGGGGGTCGAGCTCTGGAAACACCATATATTTT. Protein: CAWTRGSSSGNTIYF. Combining the CDR3 with reference TRBV30 and TRBJ1-3 gives the whole variable domain SQTIHQWPATLVQPVGSPLSLECTVEGTSNPNLYWYRQAAGRGLQLLFYSVGIGQISSEVPQNLSASRPQDRQFILSSKKLLLSDSGFYLCAWTRGSSSGNTIYFGEGSWLTVV.

V is TRBV6-5 and J is TRBJ1-2; D perhaps matches TRBD1 (6 bases). The V end was cut by 5 bases, the J end by 1 base, with 11 bases between. The germline gives CDR1 MNHEY, CDR2 SVGAGI. This CDR3 comprises 14 residues. CDR3: CASSRDIGNYGYTF. CDR3 bases: TGTGCCAGCAGTAGGGACATCGGTAACTATGGCTACACCTTC.

The CDR3 bases are TGCGCCAGCAGCCGGAGCCGGGACAGGGGGTTTAACTATGGCTACACCTTC. Its translation is CASSRSRDRGFNYGYTF. The chain has TRBV4-1 and TRBJ1-2, with TRBD1 identical over 11 bases. Trimming cost V 4 bases and J 1 base; bases outside gene matches: 8. CDR3 length equals 17 residues. CDR1 is MGHRA and CDR2 is YSYEKL in the germline V gene.

This clone turned up a few times. V gene TRBV7-9 combines with J gene TRBJ2-6; 9 bases align to TRBD1. The junction had 4 bases not matched to a gene; V was cut back by 9 bases and J by 1 base. CDR1 is SEHNR, CDR2 FQNEAQ, per germline (reference sequence). The length of the CDR3 is 15 residues. Written as DNA, the CDR3 is TGTGCCAGTGGGACAGGGTTTTCTGGGGCCAACGTCCTGACTTTC. The encoded protein is CASGTGFSGANVLTF.

The gene calls are TRBV20-1 and TRBJ1-1; a possible D gene is TRBD1 (5 bases). The ends were cut back, 3 bases at V and 5 bases at J, with 22 bases in the middle. The length of the CDR3 is 16 residues. CDR1 is DFQATT, CDR2 SNEGSKA, per germline (reference sequence). DNA of the CDR3: TGCAGTGCTAGTACTGGGGGAGGTCAGGGAAGGACTGAAGCTTTCTTT. It codes for CSASTGGGQGRTEAFF.